This passage covers 24 T cell receptor beta chains from one sample sequenced in a study of T cell changes during pregnancy in multiple sclerosis. The protocol was immunoSEQ multiplex PCR, while the TCRdb copy is restricted to in-frame clones and leaves out a portion. The repertoire holds over 50,000 clones, with around 91% as singletons. Sequencing was performed on peripheral blood, taken after pregnancy. The source of these receptors is a female donor with multiple sclerosis, enrolled in a pregnancy study.

The chain is built from TRBV10-3 and TRBJ2-5; D not certain. Germline V gives CDR1 ENHRY, CDR2 SYGVKD. The CDR3 runs 14 residues. The V end lost 0 bases, the J end lost 1 base, and 6 bases lay between the germline ends. The CDR3 is CAISESKLQETQYF. DNA for the CDR3: TGTGCCATCAGTGAGTCTAAGCTCCAAGAGACCCAGTACTTC.

The J gene is TRBJ1-6, the V gene TRBV5-1; D ambiguous. The V end lost 0 bases, the J end lost 0 bases, and 7 bases lay between the germline ends. Germline V CDR1 and CDR2: SGHRS, YFSETQ. The CDR3 is 16 residues long. The CDR3 spells CASSLGRSSYNSPLHF. The CDR3 nucleotides read TGCGCCAGCAGCTTGGGCAGAAGCTCCTATAATTCACCCCTCCACTTT.

The chain couples TRBV20-1 to TRBJ2-7; weak D call: TRBD1 (6 bases). This CDR3 is built from 11 residues. From germline, CDR1 is DFQATT and CDR2 SNEGSKA (reference sequence). Trimming shortened V by 7 bases and J by 7 bases, and 14 bases separated the two germline ends. The CDR3: CSVTGPGEQYF. The CDR3 nucleotides read TGCAGTGTTACAGGGCCAGGGGAGCAGTACTTC.

The rearrangement uses TRBV11-3 and TRBJ1-1; D is unresolved. The CDR3 is made up of 13 amino acids. CDR1 is SGHNT, CDR2 YENEEA, per germline. Between the trimmed V and J ends, which lost 1 base and 1 base, there was a span of 4 bases. In nucleotides, the CDR3 is TGTGCCAGCAGCTTAGGTAGGAACACTGAAGCTTTCTTT. Translation gives CASSLGRNTEAFF.

Worth noting for this clone: Other DNA sequences within the sample encode an identical CDR3. The chain couples TRBV5-4 to TRBJ1-2; D unclear. The V gene lost 2 bases and the J gene lost 4 bases, with 9 bases spanning the gap. This CDR3 contains 13 residues. Germline CDR1 SGHNT, CDR2 YYREEE (reference sequence). CDR3 region: CASSLTESYGYTF. The DNA of the CDR3 is TGTGCCAGCAGCTTAACAGAATCCTATGGCTACACCTTC. Looking up the rest from reference TRBV5-4 and TRBJ1-2 gives the full variable domain: ETGVTQSPTHLIKTRGQQVTLRCSSQSGHNTVSWYQQALGQGPQFIFQYYREEENGRGNFPPRFSGLQFPNYSSELNVNALELDDSALYLCASSLTESYGYTFGSGTRLTVV.

This chain links TRBV15 with TRBJ1-1, with D possibly being TRBD1 (5 bases). The germline V gene encodes CDR1 LNHNV and CDR2 YYDKDF (reference sequence). The V gene lost 4 bases and the J gene lost 1 base, with 7 bases spanning the gap. The CDR3 contains 13 residues. Here the CDR3 reads CATSTQGNTEAFF. CDR3 bases: TGTGCCACCAGCACGCAGGGGAACACTGAAGCTTTCTTT.

In DNA, the CDR3 is TGTGCCAGCGAGGGGGGGCTTGGTGAGCAGTTCTTC. It encodes CASEGGLGEQFF. The V gene is TRBV2, the J gene TRBJ2-1, with D possibly matching TRBD2 (7 bases). Germline values: CDR1 SNHLY, CDR2 FYNNEI. The V end lost 8 bases, the J end lost 9 bases, and 14 bases lay between the germline ends. The CDR3 contains 12 residues.

J is TRBJ1-1 and V is TRBV28; 8 positions match TRBD1. This CDR3 spans 14 amino acids. V gave up 6 bases and J gave up 12 bases; unmatched junction bases: 15. Germline CDR1 reads MDHEN; CDR2 reads SYDVKM. The CDR3 DNA reads as TGTGCCAGCAGCTTCCAGACGACAGGGGTAGAGCCTTTCTTT. This translates into CASSFQTTGVEPFF.

This clone showed up just once. The V call is TRBV5-1, the J call TRBJ2-7; 8 positions match TRBD1. The CDR3 consists of 18 residues. CDR1 and CDR2 (germline): SGHRS, YFSETQ. J was trimmed by 6 bases and V by 0 bases; bases with no gene match: 17. DNA of the CDR3: TGCGCCAGCAGCTTGGCCGGCACAGGGGGTCGCTTATTCCGCGAGCAGTACTTC. Translation gives CASSLAGTGGRLFREQYF.

This clone appeared a few times. The chain combines TRBV9 with TRBJ1-1; D unresolved. The CDR3 is 14 amino acids. V was trimmed by 0 bases and J by 10 bases, leaving 16 bases between them. From germline, CDR1 is SGDLS and CDR2 YYNGEE. The CDR3 sequence: CASSVDGATGGAFF. CDR3 in DNA: TGTGCCAGCAGCGTAGATGGAGCTACTGGCGGAGCTTTCTTT.

This chain connects TRBV5-1 to TRBJ2-2; no firm D call. Germline-derived CDR1 and CDR2 are SGHRS and YFSETQ. This CDR3 has 14 residues. The V gene lost 1 base and the J gene lost 6 bases, with 10 bases spanning the gap. CDR3 amino acids: CASSLLRSPGELFF. In DNA, the CDR3 is TGCGCCAGCAGCTTGTTACGGTCCCCCGGGGAGCTGTTTTTT.

The chain recombines TRBV6-1 with TRBJ2-1, with 12 nucleotides matching TRBD2. This CDR3 has 16 residues. J gave up 3 bases and V 3 bases, and 3 bases lay outside the gene matches. In germline, CDR1 is MNHNS, CDR2 SASEGT. The CDR3 sequence is CASSELAGGLYNEQFF. In DNA form, the CDR3 reads TGTGCCAGCAGTGAGCTAGCGGGGGGGCTCTACAATGAGCAGTTCTTC.

V gene TRBV7-8 combines with J gene TRBJ1-2; 8 bases are shared with TRBD1. The V segment lost 5 bases and the J segment 7 bases; nucleotides outside the gene matches: 3. The germline gives CDR1 SGHVS, CDR2 FQNEAQ. CDR3 size: 12 residues. CDR3 nucleotides: TGTGCCAGCAGCGACAGGGGACGTGGCTACACCTTC. It yields the protein CASSDRGRGYTF.

The chain links TRBV20-1 to TRBJ1-1; D remains unclear. The CDR3 is 11 amino acids. Trimming took off 5 bases at V and 11 bases at J, with 15 bases between the two ends. CDR1 and CDR2 from the germline V gene are DFQATT and SNEGSKA (reference sequence). CDR3 nucleotide sequence: TGCAGTGCTGAGGCGTGGCCTGGGGCTTTCTTT. Residues: CSAEAWPGAFF.

The chain uses TRBV11-2 and TRBJ2-5; TRBD1 agrees at 8 bases. The J segment lost 4 bases and the V segment lost 5 bases, leaving 3 bases of the junction unmatched. Germline assignment: CDR1 SGHAT and CDR2 FQNNGV. There are 13 residues in the CDR3. CDR3 DNA: TGTGCCAGCAGCCCAGGACAGGGAGAGACCCAGTACTTC. Amino acids: CASSPGQGETQYF.

The chain employs TRBV7-3 and TRBJ2-1; TRBD2 aligns across 7 bases. V shed 1 base, J shed 9 bases, and the junction held 6 bases outside the gene matches. The CDR3 sequence is 14 residues long. Germline V gives CDR1 SGHTA, CDR2 FQGTGA. CDR3 DNA: TGTGCCAGCAGCTTAAGAGGAGGGGAGGGTGAGCAGTTCTTC. Its translation: CASSLRGGEGEQFF.

The V and J genes are TRBV5-6 and TRBJ1-1, with D possibly matching TRBD1 (6 bases). Trimming cost V 5 bases and J 0 bases, with 14 bases left between them. Germline V gives CDR1 SGHDT, CDR2 YYEEEE. The CDR3 sequence is 15 residues long. Written as DNA, the CDR3 is TGTGCCAGCAGTGTGAGTGGGGGCATGAACACTGAAGCTTTCTTT. Protein sequence: CASSVSGGMNTEAFF.

V and J are TRBV19 and TRBJ1-6; TRBD1 might be the D (6 bases). Trimming stripped 7 bases from V and 6 bases from J, with 10 bases between. Germline CDR1 reads LNHDA; CDR2 reads SQIVND (reference sequence). The CDR3 is 13 amino acids. The CDR3, as DNA: TGTGCCAGTACTTGGACAGTTAATTCACCCCTCCACTTT. Translating it yields CASTWTVNSPLHF.

V and J are TRBV27 and TRBJ2-1, with 9 bases matching TRBD2. J was trimmed by 8 bases and V by 0 bases; bases with no gene match: 8. This CDR3 region has 16 residues. The germline V gene has CDR1 MNHEY and CDR2 SMNVEV (reference sequence). For the CDR3, the DNA is TGTGCCAGCAGTTTATCGAGTAGCGGGGGTTGGGATGAGCAGTTCTTC. Amino acid sequence: CASSLSSSGGWDEQFF.

This chain connects TRBV10-3 to TRBJ2-7, with a weak D call TRBD1 (6 bases). V lost 2 bases and J lost 13, with 12 bases in between. CDR1 is ENHRY, CDR2 SYGVKD, per germline. The CDR3 extends over 11 amino acids. In nucleotides, the CDR3 is TGTGCCATCAGTGAGCGGACAGCCGTCTACTTC. Its translation: CAISERTAVYF.

The chain is built from TRBV19 and TRBJ2-7; weak D call: TRBD2 (8 bases). This CDR3 region has 13 residues. Germline lookup yields CDR1 LNHDA and CDR2 SQIVND (reference sequence). Trimming pared 5 bases from V and 7 bases from J, leaving 15 bases between. CDR3 protein: CASSLGRGPEQYF. Here the CDR3 DNA reads TGTGCCAGTAGTCTCGGGAGGGGGCCTGAGCAGTACTTC.

The chain carries TRBV7-2 and TRBJ2-5, with 7 bases identical to TRBD1. The CDR3 extends over 16 amino acids. Germline assignment: CDR1 SGHTA and CDR2 FQGNSA. Losses at the gene ends were 1 base for V and 4 bases for J; bases not matched to a gene: 9. Here the CDR3 DNA reads TGTGCCAGCAGCTTAGGTACAGGGGCATTGGGAGAGACCCAGTACTTC. Protein product: CASSLGTGALGETQYF. The full variable domain, rest sourced from reference TRBV7-2 and TRBJ2-5, is GAGVSQSPSNKVTEKGKDVELRCDPISGHTALYWYRQSLGQGLEFLIYFQGNSAPDKSGLPSDRFSAERTGGSVSTLTIQRTQQEDSAVYLCASSLGTGALGETQYFGPGTRLLVL.

For the CDR3, the DNA is TGTGCCAGCAGCTCCCCGGGCGGAGGGACCTTCTCTGGAAACACCATATATTTT. This translates into CASSSPGGGTFSGNTIYF. The chain joins TRBV7-2 to TRBJ1-3; tentative D call: TRBD1 (5 bases). The CDR3 sequence is 18 residues long. Germline V gives CDR1 SGHTA, CDR2 FQGNSA. The V and J ends lost 4 bases and 0 bases respectively, with 19 bases between them.

V gene TRBV29-1 combines with J gene TRBJ2-7, with D perhaps matching TRBD2 (7 bases). The CDR3 totals 12 residues. CDR1 and CDR2 (germline): SQVTM, ANQGSEA. V dropped 3 bases and J dropped 6 bases, with 12 bases sitting between them. In DNA, the CDR3 is TGCAGCGTTGATTCTAGGGGGGGCGAGCAGTACTTC. Translating it yields CSVDSRGGEQYF.